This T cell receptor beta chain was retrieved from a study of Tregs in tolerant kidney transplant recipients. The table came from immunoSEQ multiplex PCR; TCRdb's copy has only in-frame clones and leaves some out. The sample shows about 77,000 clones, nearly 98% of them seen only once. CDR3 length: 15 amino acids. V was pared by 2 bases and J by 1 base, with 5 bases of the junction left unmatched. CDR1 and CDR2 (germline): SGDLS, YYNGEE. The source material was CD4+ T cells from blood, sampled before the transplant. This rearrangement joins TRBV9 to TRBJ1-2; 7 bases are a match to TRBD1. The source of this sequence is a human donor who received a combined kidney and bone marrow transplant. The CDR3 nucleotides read TGTGCCAGCAGCGTCGCCCGGGACAGTAACTATGGCTACACCTTC. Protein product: CASSVARDSNYGYTF.